The text below deals with one T cell receptor beta chain. What it binds is not known. The CDR3 loop spans 14 amino acids. Germline-derived CDR1 and CDR2 are MGHDK and SYGVNS. The junction had 6 bases not matched to a gene; V was cut back by 10 bases and J by 3 bases. Clones were read by immunoSEQ multiplex PCR, and TCRdb kept only the in-frame ones, dropping some. The profile shows around 77,000 clones, about nine tenths of them singletons. The data belong to a study of human versus mouse CDR3 diversity and MHC coevolution. Whole-study findings and limits: iCHAO1 estimated the human TCR beta repertoire at some 1.6 million clonotypes.

V gene TRBV25-1 combines with J gene TRBJ2-3, with 11 bases aligning to TRBD2. The TCR originated in a person aged 30-69 years in good health. The sample comprised naive CD4+ T cells from blood. Subset meaning: CD45RO-negative CD62L-positive naive CD4 T cells. The CDR3 is CATQLAGATDTQYF. DNA of the CDR3: TGTGCCACCCAACTAGCGGGGGCTACAGATACGCAGTATTTT.